This TCR beta chain emerged from a study of blood T cell repertoires in COVID-19. Across the whole study: Sites across the United States, Italy and Spain contributed samples from acute and convalescent COVID-19.

Individuals aged about 18 to 100 years were recruited from about two dozen US areas. Categorization into cohorts depended on clinical history that participants reported. The ends lost 3 bases at V and 7 bases at J; junction bases unmatched: 5. The CDR3 contains 15 residues. The V gene's germline CDR1 is LNHDA and CDR2 SQIVND (reference sequence). The method was immunoSEQ multiplex PCR; TCRdb's version includes in-frame clones alone and lacks a portion of them. The sample yields a few hundred thousand clones, approximately 84% seen once. The sequence came from a woman aged 25 to 39 who had recovered from COVID-19. The rearrangement links TRBV19 to TRBJ2-1; 11 bases line up with TRBD1. Sequences were obtained from PBMCs or T cells enriched from blood (not recorded which). DNA for the CDR3: TGTGCCAGTAGTATCGGGACAGGGGGTGGAAATGAGCAGTTCTTC. This codes for CASSIGTGGGNEQFF. Filled out from reference TRBV19 and TRBJ2-1, the complete variable domain reads DGGITQSPKYLFRKEGQNVTLSCEQNLNHDAMYWYRQDPGQGLRLIYYSQIVNDFQKGDIAEGYSVSREKKESFPLTVTSAQKNPTAFYLCASSIGTGGGNEQFFGPGTRLTVL.